This entry lists 16 T cell receptor beta chains sequenced from one sample in a study of T cells in Graves' hyperthyroidism and ophthalmopathy. Authors of the study amplified TCR beta CDR3 regions from RNA transcripts. First-round RT-PCR targeting the TCR CDR3 was performed with the HTBI primer set. Via MiXCR, TCRdb re-called the multiplex PCR reads, giving one row per CDR3 protein. The sample includes around 340,000 distinct CDR3 sequences, around 20% seen only once; the top ten take about 50%. The sample taken for sequencing was blood. These TCRs come from a woman aged 45-65 years with Graves' hyperthyroidism.

In its sample, this clonotype was seen many times. The chain has TRBV9 and TRBJ2-3; a possible D gene is TRBD2 (5 bases). The CDR3 is 14 amino acids. CDR1 SGDLS and CDR2 YYNGEE come from the germline V gene. Trimming took 3 bases from V and 7 from J, leaving 15 bases between them. The CDR3: CASSAGGGSNTQYF. CDR3 DNA: TGTGCCAGCAGCGCCGGAGGCGGTAGTAATACGCAGTATTTT.

At least ten counts were recorded for this clonotype. This chain connects TRBV12-3 or TRBV12-4 to TRBJ1-3; D uncertain. V dropped 0 bases and J dropped 0 bases, with 3 bases sitting between them. This CDR3 has 14 residues. CDR3 sequence (DNA): TGTGCCAGCAGTTTAGCGAGCTCTGGAAACACCATATATTTT. Protein product: CASSLASSGNTIYF.

The genes are TRBV6-1 and TRBJ1-6; 7 nucleotides line up with TRBD1. After removal of 7 bases from V and 9 bases from J, the junction contained 9 bases not matched to a gene. CDR3 length: 14 amino acids. Looked up from germline, CDR1 is MNHNS and CDR2 is SASEGT. CDR3 in amino acids: CASTSGGRGSPLHF. CDR3 nucleotides: TGTGCCAGCACCTCAGGGGGGAGGGGTTCACCCCTCCACTTT.

The CDR3 protein is CASSLWGTLAFTGELFF. The CDR3 DNA is TGTGCCAGCAGTTTATGGGGGACGCTGGCCTTCACCGGGGAGCTGTTTTTT. The chain couples TRBV28 to TRBJ2-2; perhaps D is TRBD1 or TRBD2 (5 bases each). CDR1 is MDHEN and CDR2 is SYDVKM in the germline V gene. There are 17 residues in the CDR3. Between the trimmed V and J ends, which lost 0 bases and 4 bases, there was a span of 15 bases.

As regards this clonotype: At one boundary the junction diverges from the germline segment, which might be a read error. The V and J genes are TRBV19 and TRBJ2-7; TRBD2 is a possible D gene (6 bases). Looked up from germline, CDR1 is LNHDA and CDR2 is SQIVND (reference sequence). The CDR3 has 14 residues. The CDR3, as DNA: TGTGCCAGTAGTTTGGGACTGGGCTCCGACGAGCAGTACTTC. Encoded protein: CASSLGLGSDEQYF.

This clonotype has a count of ten or more. The chain has TRBV28 and TRBJ1-1; 8 nucleotides agree with TRBD1. After removal of 6 bases from V and 4 bases from J, the junction contained 7 bases not matched to a gene. The CDR3 length is 14 residues. Germline V gene sequence: CDR1 MDHEN, CDR2 SYDVKM. CDR3 coding DNA: TGTGCCAGCAGCACGACAGGGGCCCCCACTGAAGCTTTCTTT. Its protein product is CASSTTGAPTEAFF.

The gene calls are TRBV6-1 and TRBJ1-3; no reliable D call. CDR1 is MNHNS and CDR2 is SASEGT in the germline V gene. Trimming took off 6 bases at V and 8 bases at J, with 11 bases between the two ends. The CDR3 sequence is 12 residues long. The CDR3: CASSPIADTIYF. The CDR3 nucleotides are TGTGCCAGCAGCCCAATTGCGGACACCATATATTTT.

This clonotype was counted between two and nine times. This likely comes from a read error, as the CDR3 has no conserved phenylalanine or tryptophan at its end. The chain recombines TRBV12-3 or TRBV12-4 with TRBJ2-6, with 7 bases identical to TRBD1. The CDR3 spans 17 residues. Trimming removed 8 bases from V and 0 bases from J; junction bases left unmatched: 10. The CDR3 DNA follows: TGTGCCAGCGCCCTGGGGACAGCCAACTCTGGGGCCAACGTCCTGACTTCC. Its translation is CASALGTANSGANVLTS.

Concerning this clonotype: Sequence at one end of the junction differs from germline and may be a read error. The chain carries TRBV12-3 or TRBV12-4 and TRBJ1-3; D remains ambiguous. This CDR3 comprises 15 residues. The CDR3 nucleotides read TGTGCCGGCAGTTCCCCCGTTGGCTCTGGAAACACCATATATTTT. The encoded protein is CAGSSPVGSGNTIYF.

This clonotype was recorded a few times. The chain employs TRBV29-1 and TRBJ1-2; no reliable D call. Per germline, CDR1 SQVTM and CDR2 ANQGSEA. CDR3 size: 12 residues. V lost 4 bases and J 3 bases, leaving 9 bases between the germline ends. CDR3 sequence (DNA): TGCAGCGTTGGGGGTGGTGACTATGGCTACACCTTC. This encodes CSVGGGDYGYTF.

The chain carries TRBV27 and TRBJ2-6; TRBD1 aligns across 8 bases. Per the germline V gene, CDR1 is MNHEY and CDR2 is SMNVEV (reference sequence). This CDR3 region has 17 residues. The trim removed 5 bases at V and 0 bases at J, leaving 6 bases unmatched. As DNA, the CDR3 is TGTGCCAGCAGTCCCTGGACAGGGCGCTCTGGGGCCAACGTCCTGACTTTC. Protein: CASSPWTGRSGANVLTF.

This clonotype occurred many times. This chain uses TRBV7-9 with TRBJ1-4, with TRBD1 as a possible D gene (6 bases). Germline-derived CDR1 and CDR2 are SEHNR and FQNEAQ (reference sequence). V lost 5 bases to trimming and J lost 1 base, with 11 bases between them. There are 15 residues in the CDR3. The CDR3 loop reads CASSQPGQTNEKLFF. The CDR3 DNA sequence: TGTGCCAGCAGCCAACCGGGACAAACTAATGAAAAACTGTTTTTT. The variable domain in full, with the rest retrieved from reference TRBV7-9 and TRBJ1-4, is DTGVSQNPRHKITKRGQNVTFRCDPISEHNRLYWYRQTLGQGPEFLTYFQNEAQLEKSRLLSDRFSAERPKGSFSTLEIQRTEQGDSAMYLCASSQPGQTNEKLFFGSGTQLSVL.

V usage is TRBV3-2 and J usage is TRBJ2-4. TRBV3-2 is an annotated pseudogene. This CDR3 is built from 14 residues. The CDR3 coding sequence is TGTGCCAGCTATACGTCTGTAGCCAAAAACATTCAGTACTTC. As protein: CASYTSVAKNIQYF.

This clonotype was found once. A much larger clone differs from this one at a single base, so this may be a read error. The chain has TRBV12-3 or TRBV12-4 and TRBJ2-7, with D perhaps assigned TRBD1 or TRBD2 (5 bases each). The CDR3 contains 14 residues. DNA for the CDR3: TGTGCCAGCACGTCCCAGGGACGGAATACCGAGCGGTACTTC. The encoded protein is CASTSQGRNTERYF.

The rearrangement links TRBV7-2 to TRBJ1-2; D is possibly TRBD1 (6 bases). The ends were cut back, 4 bases at V and 1 base at J, with 16 bases in the middle. The V gene's germline CDR1 is SGHTA and CDR2 FQGNSA. The CDR3 runs 16 residues. CDR3 DNA: TGTGCCAGCAGCTCTCATCAGGGGTCCCTTAACTATGGCTACACCTTC. This encodes CASSSHQGSLNYGYTF.

This clonotype was counted ten times or more. V usage is TRBV2 and J usage is TRBJ1-1; D not resolved. CDR1 SNHLY and CDR2 FYNNEI come from the germline V gene. V lost 8 bases and J 1 base, leaving 8 bases between the germline ends. The CDR3 sequence is 12 residues long. The CDR3 DNA is TGTGCCAGCCAACAGAAGAACACTGAAGCTTTCTTT. Translating it yields CASQQKNTEAFF.